Below are 21 T cell receptor beta chains sequenced from a single sample in a study of blood T cell repertoires in COVID-19. Produced via immunoSEQ multiplex PCR; TCRdb's table is partial and in-frame only. The sample carries some 70,000 clones, over 80% recorded once. The sequenced sample was peripheral blood. The receptors shown here come from a man over 45 with active COVID-19.

DNA of the CDR3: TGCGCCAGCAGCCGGTTAGCGGGGGGTTCGGGCACAGATACGCAGTATTTT. Its protein product is CASSRLAGGSGTDTQYF. The rearrangement joins TRBV4-3 to TRBJ2-3, with 10 nucleotides matching TRBD2. Germline V gene sequence: CDR1 LGHNA, CDR2 YSLEER. J lost 1 base, V lost 4 bases, and 8 bases had no gene match. The CDR3 has 17 residues.

The gene calls are TRBV13 and TRBJ1-1; maybe TRBD1 (6 bases). CDR1 and CDR2 (germline): PRHDT, FYEKMQ (reference sequence). The ends were cut back, 3 bases at V and 1 base at J, with 15 bases in the middle. The CDR3 runs 16 residues. CDR3: CASSLWDTQPNTEAFF. CDR3 in DNA: TGTGCCAGCAGCTTGTGGGACACCCAGCCGAACACTGAAGCTTTCTTT.

This chain uses TRBV19 with TRBJ1-1; D remains unclear. Germline CDR1 and CDR2: LNHDA and SQIVND (reference sequence). CDR3 size: 12 residues. Deletions cut 7 bases from V and 6 bases from J, with 12 bases between. The CDR3 nucleotides are TGTGCCAGTAAGTCGTGGAGCGCTGAAGCTTTCTTT. The encoded protein is CASKSWSAEAFF.

V and J are TRBV4-3 and TRBJ2-7; TRBD2 agrees at 10 bases. This CDR3 is 15 amino acids long. Unmatched junction bases numbered 4, after V lost 5 bases and J lost 0 bases. Germline V CDR1 and CDR2: LGHNA, YSLEER. The CDR3 loop reads CASSTTSGNSYEQYF. DNA of the CDR3: TGCGCCAGCAGCACAACTAGCGGGAACTCCTACGAGCAGTACTTC.

This rearrangement joins TRBV24-1 to TRBJ2-5; D gene unclear. This CDR3 is 12 amino acids long. V was pared by 5 bases and J by 5 bases, with 8 bases between. In germline, CDR1 is KGHDR, CDR2 SFDVKD. DNA for the CDR3: TGTGCCACCAGTGGCCCCGGGGAGACCCAGTACTTC. It specifies CATSGPGETQYF.

The chain is built from TRBV18 and TRBJ1-5, with TRBD1 as a possible D gene (5 bases). There are 15 residues in the CDR3. From germline, CDR1 is KGHSH and CDR2 LQKENI. V lost 1 base to trimming and J lost 0 bases, with 7 bases between them. The CDR3 reads CASSPLDSSNQPQHF. CDR3 coding DNA: TGTGCCAGCTCACCACTCGACAGTAGCAATCAGCCCCAGCATTTT.

The chain carries TRBV9 and TRBJ1-1; D is unclear. This CDR3 is built from 17 residues. V lost 0 bases, J lost 2 bases, and 17 bases lay in between. CDR1 is SGDLS and CDR2 is YYNGEE in the germline V gene. The CDR3 DNA follows: TGTGCCAGCAGCGTAGGGTTGGGCAGCAAAATTAACACTGAAGCTTTCTTT. Translated, it gives CASSVGLGSKINTEAFF.

With regard to this clone: At one end, the junction sequence differs from germline, possibly due to a read error. The chain employs TRBV7-7 and TRBJ2-7, with TRBD1 identical over 10 bases. CDR3 length: 18 residues. Germline V gene lookup returns CDR1 SSHAT and CDR2 FNYEAQ (reference sequence). The CDR3 coding sequence is TGTGCTAGCAGCTTATTCGAGACCGGGACAGGGGTTTACCACGAGCAGTACTTC. The encoded protein is CASSLFETGTGVYHEQYF.

This clone has a handful of counts. This chain's CDR3 is CASSLVVGSTNEQFF. The DNA of the CDR3 is TGTGCCAGCAGCTTAGTGGTGGGCAGCACAAATGAGCAGTTCTTC. This chain connects TRBV7-2 to TRBJ2-1, with D unresolved. The V end lost 1 base, the J end lost 7 bases, and 14 bases lay between the germline ends. The length of the CDR3 is 15 residues. CDR1 and CDR2 from the germline V gene are SGHTA and FQGNSA.

J is TRBJ2-7 and V is TRBV6-5; 8 bases agree with TRBD2. Germline loops: CDR1 MNHEY, CDR2 SVGAGI. The CDR3 contains 16 residues. Trimming removed 0 bases from V and 3 bases from J; junction bases left unmatched: 7. This CDR3 reads CASSYSGGLGLYEQYF. CDR3 coding DNA: TGTGCCAGCAGTTACTCTGGGGGACTAGGTCTCTACGAGCAGTACTTC.

V is TRBV30 and J is TRBJ1-1, with TRBD1 matching over 8 bases. This CDR3 contains 13 residues. Germline V gene sequence: CDR1 GTSNPN, CDR2 SVGIG (reference sequence). V shed 8 bases and J 6 bases; nucleotides not matched to a gene: 11. CDR3 residues: CARKRTGRSEAFF. The CDR3 DNA follows: TGTGCCCGAAAACGGACAGGGCGGTCTGAAGCTTTCTTT.

The genes are TRBV28 and TRBJ2-1; 9 bases are shared with TRBD2. The CDR3 totals 16 residues. Germline CDR1 MDHEN, CDR2 SYDVKM. V was clipped by 5 bases and J by 5 bases; unmatched bases: 10. DNA of the CDR3: TGTGCCAGCAGTCTCTCCGGGACTAGCTTGAACAATGAGCAGTTCTTC. Its protein product is CASSLSGTSLNNEQFF.

In this sample, this clone turned up a few times. The rearrangement joins TRBV24-1 to TRBJ1-5; D may be TRBD1 (5 bases). Germline lookup yields CDR1 KGHDR and CDR2 SFDVKD. This CDR3 has 14 residues. V was cut by 5 bases and J by 6 bases, with 13 bases left in between. The CDR3 reads CATSGETASQPQHF. As DNA, the CDR3 is TGTGCCACCAGTGGAGAGACAGCCAGTCAGCCCCAGCATTTT.

This clone was counted a single time. The chain combines TRBV7-3 with TRBJ2-5; a weak D match, TRBD2 (5 bases). CDR1 and CDR2 from the germline V gene are SGHTA and FQGTGA. The V end was cut by 0 bases, the J end by 2 bases, with 10 bases between. The CDR3 spans 15 residues. CDR3 loop: CASSLTGSGQETQYF. In DNA form, the CDR3 reads TGTGCCAGCAGCTTAACGGGGAGTGGGCAAGAGACCCAGTACTTC.

V usage is TRBV24-1 and J usage is TRBJ1-4; possibly TRBD1 for D (6 bases). Germline V CDR1 and CDR2: KGHDR, SFDVKD. The V gene lost 1 base and the J gene lost 8 bases, with 13 bases spanning the gap. CDR3 length: 15 residues. CDR3 DNA: TGTGCCACCAGTGATTTCAGGGGAGGGCGCGAAAAACTGTTTTTT. Protein product: CATSDFRGGREKLFF.

The V gene is TRBV14, the J gene TRBJ2-1; D remains unclear. V lost 1 base and J lost 7, with 14 bases in between. The CDR3 has 15 residues. Germline V CDR1 and CDR2: SGHDN, FVKESK. CDR3 in DNA: TGTGCCAGCAGCCAAGTTAAGAGGTGGATAAATGAGCAGTTCTTC. Amino acids: CASSQVKRWINEQFF.

The rearrangement joins TRBV6-5 to TRBJ1-3, with D tentatively TRBD1 (6 bases). V was shortened by 6 bases and J by 11 bases, with 17 bases between the two germline ends. Per germline, CDR1 MNHEY and CDR2 SVGAGI. The CDR3 runs to 13 residues. As DNA, the CDR3 is TGTGCCAGCAGCCCCCGGGACACTCGACCCATATATTTT. Protein product: CASSPRDTRPIYF.

The chain links TRBV19 to TRBJ2-5, with 14 bases aligning to TRBD2. The CDR3 covers 17 residues. The V and J ends lost 4 bases and 6 bases, in that order; junction bases with no gene match: 10. CDR1 is LNHDA, CDR2 SQIVND, per germline (reference sequence). The CDR3: CASSTGTSGGPPKTQYF. Here the CDR3 DNA reads TGTGCCAGTAGTACCGGGACTAGCGGGGGCCCTCCCAAGACCCAGTACTTC.

The J gene is TRBJ1-1, the V gene TRBV5-1; unclear D gene. Germline V gene sequence: CDR1 SGHRS, CDR2 YFSETQ. The CDR3 is 15 amino acids. V lost 1 base, J lost 1 base, and 11 bases lay in between. The DNA of the CDR3 is TGCGCCAGCAGCTTGTTTGTCAGTCAGAACACTGAAGCTTTCTTT. Residues: CASSLFVSQNTEAFF.

This chain joins TRBV6-2 or TRBV6-3 and TRBJ1-5, with D maybe TRBD1 (5 bases). Deletions cut 0 bases from V and 6 bases from J, with 12 bases between. The CDR3 has 15 amino acids. Germline V gene data show CDR1 as MNHEY and CDR2 as SVGEGT. This CDR3 is CASSYSRGSAQPQHF. The CDR3, as DNA: TGTGCCAGCAGTTACTCACGGGGGAGCGCTCAGCCCCAGCATTTT.

This rearrangement joins TRBV19 to TRBJ1-1, with D possibly TRBD1 on 6 matching bases. V lost 3 bases, J lost 4 bases, and 12 bases lay in between. CDR3 length: 14 amino acids. Germline CDR1 LNHDA, CDR2 SQIVND (reference sequence). The CDR3 reads CASSMGAGGTEAFF. CDR3 sequence (DNA): TGTGCCAGTAGTATGGGGGCGGGTGGCACTGAAGCTTTCTTT.